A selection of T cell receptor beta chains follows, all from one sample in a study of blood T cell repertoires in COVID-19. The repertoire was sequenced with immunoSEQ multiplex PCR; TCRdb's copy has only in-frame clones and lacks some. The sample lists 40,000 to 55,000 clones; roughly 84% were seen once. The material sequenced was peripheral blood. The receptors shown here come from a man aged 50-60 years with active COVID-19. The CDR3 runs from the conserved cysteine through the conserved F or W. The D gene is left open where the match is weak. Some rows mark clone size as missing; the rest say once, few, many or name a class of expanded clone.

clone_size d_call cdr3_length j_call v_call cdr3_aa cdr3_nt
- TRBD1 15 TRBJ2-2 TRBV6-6 CASSPGQGPTGELFF TGTGCCAGCAGTCCCGGACAGGGCCCCACCGGGGAGCTGTTTTTT
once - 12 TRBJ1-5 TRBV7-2 CASSFGIGPQHF TGTGCCAGCAGCTTCGGGATAGGGCCCCAGCATTTT
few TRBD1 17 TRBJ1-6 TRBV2 CASSPHGTGGRNSPLHF TGTGCCAGCAGTCCCCATGGGACAGGGGGCAGAAATTCACCCCTCCACTTT
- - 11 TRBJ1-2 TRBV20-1 CSAGGVYGYTF TGCAGTGCGGGGGGAGTCTATGGCTACACCTTC
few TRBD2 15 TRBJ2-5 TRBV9 CASSAGGGVLETQYF TGTGCCAGCAGCGCCGGGGGGGGGGTTCTGGAGACCCAGTACTTC
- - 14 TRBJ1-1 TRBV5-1 CASSFRTQGTEAFF TGCGCCAGCAGCTTCAGGACACAAGGCACTGAAGCTTTCTTT
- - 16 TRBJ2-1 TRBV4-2 CASSQARDSASNEQFF TGTGCCAGCAGCCAAGCTAGGGACTCGGCCTCTAATGAGCAGTTCTTC
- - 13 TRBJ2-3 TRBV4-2 CASSQASDSTQYF TGTGCCAGCAGCCAAGCTTCGGACAGTACGCAGTATTTT
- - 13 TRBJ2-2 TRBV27 CASYSFSTGELFF TGTGCCAGCTATTCCTTTAGCACCGGGGAGCTGTTTTTT
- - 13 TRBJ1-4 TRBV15 CATRQGFGEKLFF TGTGCCACCAGGCAGGGTTTCGGTGAAAAACTGTTTTTT
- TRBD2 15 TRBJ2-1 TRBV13 CASMAGGSAGNEQFF TGTGCCAGCATGGCGGGCGGGAGTGCGGGCAATGAGCAGTTCTTC
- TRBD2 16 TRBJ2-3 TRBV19 CASSDMGLASTDTQYF TGTGCCAGTAGCGATATGGGACTAGCGAGCACAGATACGCAGTATTTT
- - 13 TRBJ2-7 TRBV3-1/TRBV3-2 CASSQDRRPEQYF TGTGCCAGCAGCCAAGATAGGAGGCCTGAGCAGTACTTC
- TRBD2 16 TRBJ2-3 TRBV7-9 CASKLAGGPSTDTQYF TGTGCCAGCAAGTTAGCGGGAGGGCCTAGCACAGATACGCAGTATTTT
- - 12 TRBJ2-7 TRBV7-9 CASSPNSDEQYF TGTGCCAGCAGCCCGAATTCGGACGAGCAGTACTTC
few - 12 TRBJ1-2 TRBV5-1 CASSLSDTFYTF TGCGCCAGCAGCCTGTCGGACACTTTCTACACCTTC
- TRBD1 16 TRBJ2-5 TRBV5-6 CASSLGRGNARGTQYF TGTGCCAGCAGCTTGGGCAGGGGGAACGCGCGCGGGACCCAGTACTTC
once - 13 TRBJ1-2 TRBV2 CARAPGDVYGYTF TGTGCCAGGGCACCGGGGGACGTCTATGGCTACACCTTC
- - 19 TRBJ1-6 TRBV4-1 CASSQVWVSGSSYNSPLHF TGCGCCAGCAGCCAAGTTTGGGTTTCCGGGAGCTCCTATAATTCACCCCTCCACTTT
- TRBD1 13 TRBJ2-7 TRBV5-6 CASSVQGAYEQYF TGTGCCAGCAGCGTACAGGGGGCCTACGAGCAGTACTTC
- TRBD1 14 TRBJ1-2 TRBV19 CASTLQGEVYGYTF TGTGCCAGTACCCTACAGGGGGAAGTATATGGCTACACCTTC
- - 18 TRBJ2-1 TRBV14 CASSQAYPTGPLSNEQFF TGTGCCAGCAGCCAAGCCTATCCGACAGGTCCCTTGAGCAATGAGCAGTTCTTC
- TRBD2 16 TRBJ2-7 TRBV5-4 CASSPGGTSGPYEQYF TGTGCCAGCAGCCCCGGGGGGACTAGCGGGCCCTACGAGCAGTACTTC
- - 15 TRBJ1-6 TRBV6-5 CASRLDARPSSPLHF TGTGCCAGCAGACTCGACGCCAGGCCGAGTTCACCCCTCCACTTT
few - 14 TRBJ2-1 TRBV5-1 CASSLENNYNEQFF TGCGCCAGCAGCTTGGAAAACAACTACAATGAGCAGTTCTTC
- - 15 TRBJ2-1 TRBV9 CASSVDGATYNEQFF TGTGCCAGCAGCGTAGATGGGGCCACCTACAATGAGCAGTTCTTC
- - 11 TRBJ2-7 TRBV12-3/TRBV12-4 CASSQGYEQYF TGTGCCAGCAGCCAGGGCTACGAGCAGTACTTC
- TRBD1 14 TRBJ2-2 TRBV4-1 CASSQGQGNGELFF TGCGCCAGCAGCCAAGGACAGGGCAACGGGGAGCTGTTTTTT
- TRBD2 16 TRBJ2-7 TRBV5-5 CASSWAPLAGAYEQYF TGTGCCAGCAGCTGGGCCCCTCTAGCGGGCGCCTACGAGCAGTACTTC
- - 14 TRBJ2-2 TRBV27 CASRDGRIVGELFF TGTGCCAGCAGGGATGGGAGGATTGTCGGGGAGCTGTTTTTT
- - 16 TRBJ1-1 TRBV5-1 CASSLDPVMTNTEAFF TGCGCCAGCAGCTTGGATCCCGTTATGACTAACACTGAAGCTTTCTTT
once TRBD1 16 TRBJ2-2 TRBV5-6 CASSVLRTGGVGELFF TGTGCCAGCAGCGTGCTAAGGACAGGGGGTGTCGGGGAGCTGTTTTTT
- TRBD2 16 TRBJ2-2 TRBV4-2 CASSQDASGANGELFF TGTGCCAGCAGCCAAGATGCTAGCGGGGCTAACGGGGAGCTGTTTTTT
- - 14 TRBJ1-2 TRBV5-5 CASSLNEGTHGYTF TGTGCCAGCAGCTTGAACGAGGGAACCCATGGCTACACCTTC
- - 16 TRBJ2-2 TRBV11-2 CASSGRQMRSTGELFF TGTGCCAGCAGCGGACGACAGATGCGAAGCACCGGGGAGCTGTTTTTT
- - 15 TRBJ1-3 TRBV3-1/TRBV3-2 CASSQDGTEGNTIYF TGTGCCAGCAGCCAAGATGGCACCGAAGGAAACACCATATATTTT
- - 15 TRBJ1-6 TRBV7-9 CASSPYRDIISPLHF TGTGCCAGCAGCCCTTACCGGGACATTATTTCACCCCTCCACTTT
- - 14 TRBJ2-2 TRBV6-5 CASSYAGYTGELFF TGTGCCAGCAGTTACGCGGGATACACCGGGGAGCTGTTTTTT
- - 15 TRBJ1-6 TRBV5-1 CASSGGGSYNSPLHF TGCGCCAGCAGCGGGGGGGGCTCCTATAATTCACCCCTCCACTTT
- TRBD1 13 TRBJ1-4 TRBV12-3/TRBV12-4 CASRQGASEKLFF TGTGCCAGCAGACAGGGGGCGTCTGAAAAACTGTTTTTT
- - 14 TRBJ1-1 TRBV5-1 CASRAGAPNTEAFF TGCGCCAGCCGGGCGGGGGCGCCTAACACTGAAGCTTTCTTT
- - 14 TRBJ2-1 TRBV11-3 CASTNGGASGEQFF TGTGCCAGCACCAACGGCGGGGCAAGCGGAGAGCAGTTCTTC
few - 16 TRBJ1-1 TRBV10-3 CAISESSLRGGTEAFF TGTGCCATCAGTGAGTCGTCCTTGCGGGGAGGGACTGAAGCTTTCTTT
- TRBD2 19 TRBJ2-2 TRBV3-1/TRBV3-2 CASSRGLAGVVQNTGELFF TGTGCCAGCAGCAGGGGACTAGCGGGGGTAGTACAGAACACCGGGGAGCTGTTTTTT
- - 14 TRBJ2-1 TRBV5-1 CASTSTDRYNEQFF TGCGCCAGCACTTCAACGGACAGATACAATGAGCAGTTCTTC
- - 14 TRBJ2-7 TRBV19 CASSRQESSYEQYF TGTGCCAGTAGTAGGCAGGAAAGCTCCTACGAGCAGTACTTC
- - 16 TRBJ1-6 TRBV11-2 CASSSDSSSYNSPLHF TGTGCCAGCAGCTCTGACTCAAGCTCCTATAATTCACCCCTCCACTTT
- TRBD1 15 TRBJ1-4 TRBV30 CAWSRSGTGNEKLFF TGTGCCTGGAGTCGCTCGGGGACAGGGAATGAAAAACTGTTTTTT
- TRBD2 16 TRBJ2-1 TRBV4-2 CASSQKLASGSSEQFF TGTGCCAGCAGCCAAAAATTGGCTAGCGGGAGTTCTGAGCAGTTCTTC
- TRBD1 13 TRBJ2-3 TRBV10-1 CASGKTGEDTQYF TGCGCCAGCGGAAAGACAGGGGAAGATACGCAGTATTTT
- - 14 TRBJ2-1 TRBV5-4 CASSPGRGNNEQFF TGTGCCAGCAGCCCCGGCCGCGGCAACAATGAGCAGTTCTTC
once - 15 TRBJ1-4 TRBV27 CASSFEGGTNEKLFF TGTGCCAGCAGTTTTGAGGGCGGCACTAATGAAAAACTGTTTTTT
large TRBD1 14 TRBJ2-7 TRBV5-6 CASSLGTGFLEQYF TGTGCCAGCAGCTTAGGGACAGGGTTTCTCGAGCAGTACTTC
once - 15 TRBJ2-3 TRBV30 CAWSSQGKLTDTQYF TGTGCCTGGAGCTCACAGGGAAAGCTGACAGATACGCAGTATTTT
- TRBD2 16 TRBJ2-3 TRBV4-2 CASSQDQRLAGDTQYF TGTGCCAGCAGCCAAGATCAGCGACTAGCGGGAGATACGCAGTATTTT
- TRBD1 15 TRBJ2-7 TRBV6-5 CASTKGQGASYEQYF TGTGCCAGCACCAAGGGACAGGGGGCTTCCTACGAGCAGTACTTC
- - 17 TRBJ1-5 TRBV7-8 CASSPPGQLNSNQPQHF TGTGCCAGCTCGCCCCCAGGACAGCTCAATAGCAATCAGCCCCAGCATTTT
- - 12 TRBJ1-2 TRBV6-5 CASSRQDGGYTF TGTGCCAGCAGTAGACAGGATGGAGGCTACACCTTC
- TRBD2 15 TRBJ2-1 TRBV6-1 CASSEGLAAYNEQFF TGTGCCAGCAGCGAAGGACTAGCGGCCTACAATGAGCAGTTCTTC